This record covers a single TCR beta chain. Its cognate antigen is unknown. Profiled with immunoSEQ multiplex PCR; TCRdb holds only in-frame clones, not every one. The table lists 90,000 to 150,000 clones, 85% to 95% of them singletons. These data are taken from a study of graft-versus-host responses after intestinal transplantation. Study information: As for transplant type, recipients had multivisceral, liver-intestinal, or isolated intestinal grafts. Recipients uniformly received anti-thymocyte globulin induction, followed by tacrolimus and steroids for 2 to 4 years.

General study points: Graft-donor T cell macrochimerism in patients accompanied high graft-versus-host to host-versus-graft clonal ratios in allografts. Recipient marrow contained GvH clones, some of which appeared first in ileum or blood.

This receptor was taken from a human donor who received an intestinal transplant. The sequenced sample was unstimulated CD4+ T cells sorted from spleen or lymph node cells, obtained before intestinal transplant.

CDR3 bases: TGTGCCAGCAGCGCGTGGGGGACAGGGGGCTTCGGGCAGCCCCAGCATTTT. This encodes CASSAWGTGGFGQPQHF. The chain links TRBV7-9 to TRBJ1-5, with TRBD1 identical over 12 bases. The CDR3 spans 17 residues. V lost 5 bases to trimming and J lost 7 bases; unmatched junction nucleotides: 12. From germline, CDR1 is SEHNR and CDR2 FQNEAQ (reference sequence).